Listed below are T cell receptor beta chains from one sample, sequenced in a study of long-term antiretroviral therapy in people with HIV. The data were produced by immunoSEQ multiplex PCR, yet TCRdb's version contains in-frame clones alone and is incomplete. The sample has 35,000 or so clones, 80% to 90% seen once. Sequencing was performed on unsorted PBMCs, taken 2.2 years after starting antiretroviral therapy. Receptors were obtained from a man younger than 30 with HIV. CDR3s include the opening cysteine and the closing phenylalanine or tryptophan. A D gene is named only where the DNA matches it firmly. Rows may omit the clone size; those that give it use once, few, many or a size class.

j_gene: TRBJ2-2; len: 16; abundance: -; v_gene: TRBV2; d_gene: -; CDR3aa: CASSENSGQYTGELFF; CDR3nt: TGTGCCAGCAGTGAGAATTCAGGACAGTACACCGGGGAGCTGTTTTTT
j_gene: TRBJ2-2; len: 19; abundance: -; v_gene: TRBV14; d_gene: TRBD1; CDR3aa: CASSHIYRGPTTNTGELFF; CDR3nt: TGTGCCAGCAGCCACATATACAGGGGGCCGACCACGAACACCGGGGAGCTGTTTTTT
j_gene: TRBJ2-1; len: 17; abundance: -; v_gene: TRBV19; d_gene: TRBD1; CDR3aa: CASSTPGTVSDLNEQFF; CDR3nt: TGTGCCAGTAGTACCCCTGGGACAGTCTCTGATTTGAATGAGCAGTTCTTC
j_gene: TRBJ2-7; len: 15; abundance: -; v_gene: TRBV30; d_gene: -; CDR3aa: CAWSVSRASSYEQYF; CDR3nt: TGTGCCTGGAGTGTAAGCCGGGCAAGCTCCTACGAGCAGTACTTC
j_gene: TRBJ2-6; len: 17; abundance: -; v_gene: TRBV19; d_gene: -; CDR3aa: CASSMDGGVPGANVLTF; CDR3nt: TGTGCCAGTAGTATGGATGGAGGCGTCCCTGGGGCCAACGTCCTGACTTTC
j_gene: TRBJ2-5; len: 16; abundance: once; v_gene: TRBV6-5; d_gene: TRBD2; CDR3aa: CASSYSIGSGGETQYF; CDR3nt: TGTGCCAGCAGTTACTCGATCGGTAGCGGGGGTGAGACCCAGTACTTC
j_gene: TRBJ1-3; len: 14; abundance: -; v_gene: TRBV6-6; d_gene: -; CDR3aa: CASSKEEGVYTIYF; CDR3nt: TGTGCCAGCAGCAAAGAGGAGGGGGTTTACACCATATATTTT
j_gene: TRBJ1-1; len: 13; abundance: once; v_gene: TRBV18; d_gene: -; CDR3aa: CASGGLTDTEAFF; CDR3nt: TGTGCCAGCGGGGGGTTAACGGACACTGAAGCTTTCTTT
j_gene: TRBJ1-1; len: 13; abundance: -; v_gene: TRBV27; d_gene: -; CDR3aa: CASVEGQNTEAFF; CDR3nt: TGTGCCAGCGTTGAGGGGCAGAACACTGAAGCTTTCTTT
j_gene: TRBJ1-1; len: 14; abundance: -; v_gene: TRBV5-1; d_gene: -; CDR3aa: CASSLHDSYTEAFF; CDR3nt: TGCGCCAGCAGCTTGCACGACAGTTACACTGAAGCTTTCTTT
j_gene: TRBJ2-3; len: 13; abundance: -; v_gene: TRBV6-4; d_gene: -; CDR3aa: CASSVGLLDTQYF; CDR3nt: TGTGCCAGCAGTGTAGGACTCCTCGATACGCAGTATTTT
j_gene: TRBJ2-7; len: 15; abundance: -; v_gene: TRBV19; d_gene: TRBD2; CDR3aa: CASSIDSGLGDEQYF; CDR3nt: TGTGCCAGTAGTATAGATAGCGGACTAGGCGACGAGCAGTACTTC
j_gene: TRBJ2-1; len: 17; abundance: -; v_gene: TRBV25-1; d_gene: TRBD2; CDR3aa: CASSGLAGGPGYNEQFF; CDR3nt: TGTGCCAGCTCGGGACTAGCGGGAGGGCCGGGATACAATGAGCAGTTCTTC
j_gene: TRBJ2-1; len: 12; abundance: once; v_gene: TRBV5-6; d_gene: -; CDR3aa: CASSLLASEQFF; CDR3nt: TGTGCCAGCAGCTTGTTAGCATCTGAGCAGTTCTTC
j_gene: TRBJ2-2; len: 12; abundance: -; v_gene: TRBV6-5; d_gene: -; CDR3aa: CARCVNTGELFF; CDR3nt: TGTGCCCGGTGCGTTAACACCGGGGAGCTGTTTTTT
j_gene: TRBJ2-3; len: 11; abundance: -; v_gene: TRBV10-3; d_gene: -; CDR3aa: CATSPLDTQYF; CDR3nt: TGTGCCACGTCGCCCCTTGATACGCAGTATTTT
j_gene: TRBJ2-5; len: 14; abundance: -; v_gene: TRBV11-3; d_gene: TRBD1; CDR3aa: CASSPRQGVETQYF; CDR3nt: TGTGCCAGCAGCCCCCGGCAGGGGGTAGAGACCCAGTACTTC
j_gene: TRBJ2-7; len: 15; abundance: -; v_gene: TRBV6-5; d_gene: TRBD2; CDR3aa: CASLRTSGGIYEQYF; CDR3nt: TGTGCCAGCCTCCGAACTAGCGGTGGGATCTACGAGCAGTACTTC
j_gene: TRBJ2-7; len: 14; abundance: -; v_gene: TRBV29-1; d_gene: -; CDR3aa: CSVQGADYSREQYF; CDR3nt: TGCAGCGTTCAGGGTGCCGACTATTCACGAGAGCAGTACTTC
j_gene: TRBJ1-2; len: 14; abundance: few; v_gene: TRBV2; d_gene: -; CDR3aa: CASSDKGLDYGYTF; CDR3nt: TGTGCCAGCAGTGATAAAGGGCTGGACTATGGCTACACCTTC
j_gene: TRBJ2-5; len: 15; abundance: -; v_gene: TRBV27; d_gene: TRBD1; CDR3aa: CASRRPTGEDETQYF; CDR3nt: TGTGCCAGCAGACGACCGACAGGGGAAGACGAGACCCAGTACTTC
j_gene: TRBJ1-2; len: 17; abundance: -; v_gene: TRBV15; d_gene: TRBD1; CDR3aa: CATSDHRRQGALGGYTF; CDR3nt: TGTGCCACCAGCGACCACCGACGACAGGGGGCGCTAGGCGGCTACACCTTC
j_gene: TRBJ2-5; len: 11; abundance: once; v_gene: TRBV6-5; d_gene: -; CDR3aa: CASSYGETQYF; CDR3nt: TGTGCCAGCAGTTACGGGGAGACCCAGTACTTC
j_gene: TRBJ1-4; len: 14; abundance: -; v_gene: TRBV11-2; d_gene: -; CDR3aa: CASSFWATNEKLFF; CDR3nt: TGTGCCAGCAGCTTCTGGGCAACTAATGAAAAACTGTTTTTT
j_gene: TRBJ2-2; len: 16; abundance: -; v_gene: TRBV19; d_gene: -; CDR3aa: CASSIVAISRTGELFF; CDR3nt: TGTGCCAGTAGTATAGTGGCTATATCGCGGACCGGGGAGCTGTTTTTT
j_gene: TRBJ1-2; len: 14; abundance: -; v_gene: TRBV9; d_gene: -; CDR3aa: CASSVDRVENGYTF; CDR3nt: TGTGCCAGCAGCGTAGATAGGGTAGAGAATGGCTACACCTTC
j_gene: TRBJ2-7; len: 15; abundance: once; v_gene: TRBV7-9; d_gene: -; CDR3aa: CASSMHSSEFYEQYF; CDR3nt: TGTGCCAGCAGCATGCACTCCTCAGAGTTCTACGAGCAGTACTTC
j_gene: TRBJ2-7; len: 14; abundance: -; v_gene: TRBV10-3; d_gene: -; CDR3aa: CAIRGGERTYEQYF; CDR3nt: TGTGCCATCAGGGGGGGAGAAAGAACCTACGAGCAGTACTTC
j_gene: TRBJ2-2; len: 17; abundance: -; v_gene: TRBV9; d_gene: -; CDR3aa: CASSHTLDREDTGELFF; CDR3nt: TGTGCCAGCAGCCACACTTTAGATAGGGAAGACACCGGGGAGCTGTTTTTT
j_gene: TRBJ2-1; len: 11; abundance: -; v_gene: TRBV7-2; d_gene: TRBD2; CDR3aa: CASSRPGLQFF; CDR3nt: TGTGCCAGCAGCCGACCGGGACTACAGTTCTTC
j_gene: TRBJ2-1; len: 15; abundance: -; v_gene: TRBV5-1; d_gene: -; CDR3aa: CASTPSRSQNNEQFF; CDR3nt: TGCGCCAGCACCCCTTCGCGGAGCCAGAACAATGAGCAGTTCTTC